The T cell receptor (beta chain) under discussion was sequenced for a study of blood T cells in healthy people across ages. Combining a sample-barcoded 5' primer with a J-beta primer mix, a second PCR ran for 7 to 11 cycles. TCRdb re-called the 5' RACE reads with MiXCR, one entry per CDR3 protein. The table lists roughly 1.5 million distinct CDR3 sequences, roughly two fifths of them singletons, with just over 4% in the top ten. Losses at the gene ends were 5 bases for V and 4 bases for J; bases not matched to a gene: 6. The CDR3 spans 14 residues. V usage is TRBV12-3 or TRBV12-4 and J usage is TRBJ2-7; 9 bases line up with TRBD1. The sample comprised blood. The source is a young woman in good health. The CDR3 region has the DNA TGTGCCAGCAGTACAGGGGGCGGGGGTTACGAGCAGTACTTC. Protein sequence: CASSTGGGGYEQYF.